This is a list of T cell receptor beta chains from one sample in a study of T cell changes during pregnancy in multiple sclerosis. Some clones are missing from TCRdb's copy, which holds only in-frame ones; the method was immunoSEQ multiplex PCR. The sample has about 50,000 clones, around 90% seen once. The specimen comprised CD4+ T cells from peripheral blood mononuclear cells, sampled after pregnancy. All receptors derive from a female donor in good health, enrolled as a control in a pregnancy study. CDR3s include the opening cysteine and the closing phenylalanine or tryptophan. D genes are given only for firm matches. Expanded clones are given a class, and other clones once, few, many or no size at all.

J,size,V,D,DNA,CDR3
TRBJ1-2,.,TRBV11-2,TRBD1,TGTGCCAGCAGCTTAGATCGCCGGGACAGGGGCTATGGCTACACCTTC,CASSLDRRDRGYGYTF
TRBJ2-4,.,TRBV5-1,TRBD2,TGCGCCAGCAGCGCGACTAGCTCTGGCAAAAACATTCAGTACTTC,CASSATSSGKNIQYF
TRBJ1-1,.,TRBV19,.,TGTGCCAGTAGTCCAGGCCGCACAGGGTACCCTGAAGCTTTCTTT,CASSPGRTGYPEAFF
TRBJ1-5,.,TRBV27,.,TGTGCCAGCAGTTACGGGGGGACCAGCAATCAGCCCCAGCATTTT,CASSYGGTSNQPQHF
TRBJ1-1,.,TRBV7-2,.,TGTGCCAGCAGCTTAGTGGGGGCGGGAGACCTGAGGGTTGAAGCTTTCTTT,CASSLVGAGDLRVEAFF
TRBJ2-7,.,TRBV28,TRBD2,TGTGCCAGTACTATGTCGGGGGGATCCTACGAGCAGTACTTC,CASTMSGGSYEQYF
TRBJ1-2,.,TRBV7-9,.,TGTGCCAGCAGCTTTTGGCAGGCCGCTAACTATGGCTACACCTTC,CASSFWQAANYGYTF
TRBJ1-3,.,TRBV5-6,TRBD1,TGTGCCAGCAGCTTCAGGGGGCCGGGAAACACCATATATTTT,CASSFRGPGNTIYF
TRBJ1-4,.,TRBV28,.,TGTGCCAGCAGTGGGGAGACCGGGAATGAAAAACTGTTTTTT,CASSGETGNEKLFF
TRBJ1-2,once,TRBV25-1,.,TGTGCCAGCTGTGGGCTGGCTAACTATGGCTACACCTTC,CASCGLANYGYTF
TRBJ1-2,.,TRBV6-5,.,TGTGCCAGCAGTTACTCGATCAGGGTTTTAGATGGCTACACCTTC,CASSYSIRVLDGYTF
TRBJ1-1,.,TRBV2,.,TGTGCCAGCAGTGGTTTGGGGGCGAGCGCTGAAGCTTTCTTT,CASSGLGASAEAFF